Given below is one TCR beta chain in context. This sample stems from a study of blood T cell repertoires in COVID-19. Study information: COVID-19 samples, acute and convalescent, were from the United States, Italy and Spain. Sources were T cells, B-cell-depleted T cells, or PBMCs; the material itself was cDNA or gDNA.

Clones were read by immunoSEQ multiplex PCR, and TCRdb kept only the in-frame ones, dropping some. This sample carries approximately 110,000 clones, approximately 90% of them seen once, and the ten largest clones take 4.6%. V gave up 2 bases and J gave up 8 bases; unmatched junction bases: 9. This CDR3 spans 16 amino acids. Germline V gene sequence: CDR1 KGHDR, CDR2 SFDVKD. The source of this sequence is a woman aged 50 to 65 with acute or convalescent COVID-19. The chain couples TRBV24-1 to TRBJ2-1; TRBD1 agrees at 9 bases. Sequenced sample: peripheral blood. CDR3 region: CATSDWGGDRVDEQFF. Here the CDR3 DNA reads TGTGCCACCAGTGATTGGGGCGGGGACAGGGTGGATGAGCAGTTCTTC.